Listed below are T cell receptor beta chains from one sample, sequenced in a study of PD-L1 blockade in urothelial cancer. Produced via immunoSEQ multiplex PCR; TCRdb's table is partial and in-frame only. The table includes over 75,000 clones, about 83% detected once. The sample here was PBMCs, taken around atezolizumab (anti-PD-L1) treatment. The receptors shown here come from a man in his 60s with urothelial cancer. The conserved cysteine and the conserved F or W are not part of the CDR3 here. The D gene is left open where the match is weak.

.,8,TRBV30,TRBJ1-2,ALEAYGYT
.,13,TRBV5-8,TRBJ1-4,ASSARTRSSGKLF
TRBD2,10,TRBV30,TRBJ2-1,ASEREGNEQF
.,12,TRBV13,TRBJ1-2,ASSLDRVNYGYT
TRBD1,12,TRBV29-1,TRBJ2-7,SEKTGNYSYEQY
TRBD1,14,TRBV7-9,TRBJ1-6,ASSLMGTGYNSPLH
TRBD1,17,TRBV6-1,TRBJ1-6,ASSGGQRNPTVGNSPLH
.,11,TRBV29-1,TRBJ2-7,SVEETLSYEQY
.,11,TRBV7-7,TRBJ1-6,ASSLTVNSPLH
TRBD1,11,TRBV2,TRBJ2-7,ASFRGGDYEQY
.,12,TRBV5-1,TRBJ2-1,ASSLAGGLGEQF
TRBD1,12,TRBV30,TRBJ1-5,AWSVGGWSQPQH
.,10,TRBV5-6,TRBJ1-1,ASSRGNTEAF
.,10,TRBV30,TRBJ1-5,AWSGTGQPQH
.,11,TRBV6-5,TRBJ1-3,ASSYEGGNTIY
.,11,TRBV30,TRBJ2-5,AWSKWSQETQY
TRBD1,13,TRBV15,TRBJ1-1,ATSTRQGWNTEAF
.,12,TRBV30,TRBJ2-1,AWTAWTAYNEQF
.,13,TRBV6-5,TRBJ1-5,ASRTGGIGNQPQH
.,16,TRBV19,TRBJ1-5,ASSSLQTGHYSNQPQH
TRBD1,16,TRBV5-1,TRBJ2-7,ASSYPTKGQGHSYEQY
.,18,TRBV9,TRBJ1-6,ASSLQDSRDLSSYNSPLH
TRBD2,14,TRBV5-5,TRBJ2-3,ASSPGLAEFTDTQY
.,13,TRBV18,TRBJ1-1,ASSPGSSGNTEAF
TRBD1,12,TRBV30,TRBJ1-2,AWSLGTGNYGYT
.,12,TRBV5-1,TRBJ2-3,ASSLPGSTDTQY
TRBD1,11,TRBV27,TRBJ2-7,ASSPDRGYEQY
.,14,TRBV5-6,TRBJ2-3,ASSRVSRGFTDTQY
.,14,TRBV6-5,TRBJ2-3,ASSYSPGNRPDTQY
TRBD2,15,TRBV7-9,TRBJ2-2,ASSPSSGRGDTGELF
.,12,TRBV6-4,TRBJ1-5,ASSEMYSNQPQH
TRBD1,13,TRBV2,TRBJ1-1,ASSIIQGRGTEAF
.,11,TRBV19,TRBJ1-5,ASSISENQPQH
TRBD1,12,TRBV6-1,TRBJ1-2,ASSVGDSIRGYT
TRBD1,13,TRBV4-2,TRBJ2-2,ASSQDGTDPGELF
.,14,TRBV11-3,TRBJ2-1,ASSLVVVGGGNEQF
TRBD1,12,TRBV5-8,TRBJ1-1,ASRPVDRVTEAF
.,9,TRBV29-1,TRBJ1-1,SVGQWTEAF
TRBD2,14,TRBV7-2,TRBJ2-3,ASSFVFSGSSRTQY
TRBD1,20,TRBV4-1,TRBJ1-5,ASSQDRAMGQGGRKSNQPQH
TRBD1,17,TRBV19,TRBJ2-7,ASSGPGQGVLMHPYEQY
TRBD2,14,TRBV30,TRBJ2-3,AWSPRAGGITDTQY
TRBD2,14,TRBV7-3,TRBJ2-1,ASSARTSGAYNEQF
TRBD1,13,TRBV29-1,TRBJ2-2,SAITGDRYTGELF
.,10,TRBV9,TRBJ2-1,ASSVRDNEQF
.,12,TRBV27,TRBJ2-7,ASSLGSGTYEQY
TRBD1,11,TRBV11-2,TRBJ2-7,ASSRDRTYEQY
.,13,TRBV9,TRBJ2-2,ASSVVAGSAGELF
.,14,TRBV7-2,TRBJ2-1,ASSLRVKLVQNEQF
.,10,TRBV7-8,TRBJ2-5,ASTTHQETQY
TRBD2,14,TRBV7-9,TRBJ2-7,ASSSSGTSGIYEQY
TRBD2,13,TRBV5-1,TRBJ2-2,ASSASGSDTGELF
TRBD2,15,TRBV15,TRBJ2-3,ATSRDSREGHTDTQY
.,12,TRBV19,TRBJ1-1,ASSRGQLNTEAF
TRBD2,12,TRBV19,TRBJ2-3,ASSLGLARDTQY
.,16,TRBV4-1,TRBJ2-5,ASSRGPGGNEARETQY
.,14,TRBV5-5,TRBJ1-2,ASSLAPTALPDGYT